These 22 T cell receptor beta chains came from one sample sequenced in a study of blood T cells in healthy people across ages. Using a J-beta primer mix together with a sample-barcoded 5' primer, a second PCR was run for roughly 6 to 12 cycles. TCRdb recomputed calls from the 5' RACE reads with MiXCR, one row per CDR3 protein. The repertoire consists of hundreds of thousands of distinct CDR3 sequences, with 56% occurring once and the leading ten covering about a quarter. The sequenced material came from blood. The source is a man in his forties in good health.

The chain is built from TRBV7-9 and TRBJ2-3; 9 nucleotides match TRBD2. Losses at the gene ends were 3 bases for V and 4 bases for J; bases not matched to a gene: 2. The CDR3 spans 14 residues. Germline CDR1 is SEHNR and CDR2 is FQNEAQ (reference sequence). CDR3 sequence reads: CASSFSGSADTQYF. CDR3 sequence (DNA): TGTGCCAGCAGCTTTAGCGGGAGTGCAGATACGCAGTATTTT.

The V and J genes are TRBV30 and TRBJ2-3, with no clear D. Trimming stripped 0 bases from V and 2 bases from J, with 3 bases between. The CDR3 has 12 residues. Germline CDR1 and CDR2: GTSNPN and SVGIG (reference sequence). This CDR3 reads CAWSVLTDTQYF. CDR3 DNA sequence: TGTGCCTGGAGTGTACTCACAGATACGCAGTATTTT. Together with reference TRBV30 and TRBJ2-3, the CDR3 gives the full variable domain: SQTIHQWPATLVQPVGSPLSLECTVEGTSNPNLYWYRQAAGRGLQLLFYSVGIGQISSEVPQNLSASRPQDRQFILSSKKLLLSDSGFYLCAWSVLTDTQYFGPGTRLTVL.

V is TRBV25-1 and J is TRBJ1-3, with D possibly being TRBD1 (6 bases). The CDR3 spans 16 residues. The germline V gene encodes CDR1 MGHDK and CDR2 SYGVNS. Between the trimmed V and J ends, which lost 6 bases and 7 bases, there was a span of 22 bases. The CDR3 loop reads CASSRQAGVDWNTIYF. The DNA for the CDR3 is TGTGCCAGCAGCAGACAGGCCGGTGTAGATTGGAACACCATATATTTT.

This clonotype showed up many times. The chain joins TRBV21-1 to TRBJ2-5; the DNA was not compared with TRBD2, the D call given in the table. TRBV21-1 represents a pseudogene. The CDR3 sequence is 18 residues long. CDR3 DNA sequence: TGTGCCAGCAGCAAAAGACTCCGGACTAGCTGGAGCCAAGAGACCCAGTACTTC. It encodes CASSKRLRTSWSQETQYF.

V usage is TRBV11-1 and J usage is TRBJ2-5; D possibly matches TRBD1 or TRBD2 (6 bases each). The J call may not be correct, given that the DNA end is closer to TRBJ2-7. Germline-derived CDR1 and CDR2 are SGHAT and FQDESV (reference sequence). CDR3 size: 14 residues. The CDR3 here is CASSNNREAYEQYF. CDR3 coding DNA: TGTGCCAGCAGCAACAACAGGGAGGCCTACGAGCAGTACTTC.

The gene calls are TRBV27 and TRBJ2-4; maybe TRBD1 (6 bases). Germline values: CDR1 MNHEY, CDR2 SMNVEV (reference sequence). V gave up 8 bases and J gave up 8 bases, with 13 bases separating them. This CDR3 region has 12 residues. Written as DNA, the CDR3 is TGTGCCAGCGGGGCCGAGGGGGACATTCAGTACTTC. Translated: CASGAEGDIQYF.

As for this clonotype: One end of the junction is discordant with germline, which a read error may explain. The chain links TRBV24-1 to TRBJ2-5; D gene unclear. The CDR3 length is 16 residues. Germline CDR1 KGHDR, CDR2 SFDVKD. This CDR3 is CVTSDPGGLMGETQYF. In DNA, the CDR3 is TGTGTCACCAGTGATCCCGGTGGGCTCATGGGGGAGACCCAGTACTTC.

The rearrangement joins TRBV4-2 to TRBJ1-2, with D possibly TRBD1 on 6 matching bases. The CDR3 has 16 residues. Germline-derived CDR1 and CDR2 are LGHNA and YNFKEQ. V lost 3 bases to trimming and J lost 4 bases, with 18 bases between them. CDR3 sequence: CASSHGQLQTTYGYTF. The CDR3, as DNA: TGTGCCAGCAGCCACGGACAGCTCCAAACTACCTATGGCTACACCTTC.

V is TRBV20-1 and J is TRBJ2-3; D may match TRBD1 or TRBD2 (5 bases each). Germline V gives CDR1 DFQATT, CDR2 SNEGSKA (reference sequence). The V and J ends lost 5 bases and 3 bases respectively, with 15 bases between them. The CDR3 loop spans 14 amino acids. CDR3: CSAVGLRDTDTQYF. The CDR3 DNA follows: TGCAGTGCTGTGGGGCTTCGGGATACAGATACGCAGTATTTT.

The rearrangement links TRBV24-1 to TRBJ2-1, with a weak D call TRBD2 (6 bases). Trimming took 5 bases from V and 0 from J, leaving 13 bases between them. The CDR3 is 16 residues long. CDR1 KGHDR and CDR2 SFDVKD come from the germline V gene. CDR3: CATSGTAGNSYNEQFF. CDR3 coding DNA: TGTGCCACCAGTGGTACAGCGGGTAACTCCTACAATGAGCAGTTCTTC.

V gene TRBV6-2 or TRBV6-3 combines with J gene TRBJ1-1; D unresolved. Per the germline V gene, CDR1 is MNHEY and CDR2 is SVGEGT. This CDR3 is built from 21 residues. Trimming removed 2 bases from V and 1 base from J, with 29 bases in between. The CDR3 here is CASSYASAGAPPLIANTEAFF. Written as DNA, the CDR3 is TGTGCCAGCAGTTACGCTTCGGCAGGCGCCCCTCCCCTAATAGCGAACACTGAAGCTTTCTTT.

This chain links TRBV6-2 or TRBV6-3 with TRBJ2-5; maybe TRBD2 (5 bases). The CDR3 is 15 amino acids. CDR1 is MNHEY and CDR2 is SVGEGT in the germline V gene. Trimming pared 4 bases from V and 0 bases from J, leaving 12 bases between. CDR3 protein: CASSSTIGDQETQYF. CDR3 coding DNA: TGTGCCAGCAGTTCAACTATCGGGGACCAAGAGACCCAGTACTTC.

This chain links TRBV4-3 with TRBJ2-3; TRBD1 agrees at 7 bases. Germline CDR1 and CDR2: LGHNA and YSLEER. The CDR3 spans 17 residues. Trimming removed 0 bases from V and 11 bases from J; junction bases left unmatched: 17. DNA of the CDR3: TGCGCCAGCAGCCAAGATATGACAGGGCCTCAACTTTTTAGGCAGTATTTT. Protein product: CASSQDMTGPQLFRQYF.

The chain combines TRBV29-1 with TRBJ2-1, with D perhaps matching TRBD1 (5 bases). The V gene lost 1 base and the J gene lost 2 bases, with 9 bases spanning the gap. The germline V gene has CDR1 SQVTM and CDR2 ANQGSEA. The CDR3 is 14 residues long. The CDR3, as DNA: TGCAGCGTTGAAGTCAGGGCGGCCTACAATGAGCAGTTCTTC. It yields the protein CSVEVRAAYNEQFF.

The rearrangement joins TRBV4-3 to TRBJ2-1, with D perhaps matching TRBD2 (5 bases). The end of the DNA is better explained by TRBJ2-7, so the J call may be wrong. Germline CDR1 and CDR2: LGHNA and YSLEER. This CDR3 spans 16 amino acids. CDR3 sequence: CASSQDLAELYNEQYF. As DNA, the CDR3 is TGCGCCAGCAGCCAAGATCTAGCAGAGCTTTACAATGAGCAGTACTTC.

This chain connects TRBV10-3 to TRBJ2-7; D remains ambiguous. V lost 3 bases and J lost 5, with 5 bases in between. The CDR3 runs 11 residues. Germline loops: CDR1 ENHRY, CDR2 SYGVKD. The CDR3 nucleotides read TGTGCCATCAGTGATTACGACGAGCAGTACTTC. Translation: CAISDYDEQYF.

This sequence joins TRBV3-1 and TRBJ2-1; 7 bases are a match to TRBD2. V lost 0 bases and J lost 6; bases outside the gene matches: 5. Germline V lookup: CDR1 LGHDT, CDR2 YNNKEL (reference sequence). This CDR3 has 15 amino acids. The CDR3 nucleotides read TGTGCCAGCAGCCAAGATGTGGCGGGAGCCAATGAGCAGTTCTTC. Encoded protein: CASSQDVAGANEQFF.

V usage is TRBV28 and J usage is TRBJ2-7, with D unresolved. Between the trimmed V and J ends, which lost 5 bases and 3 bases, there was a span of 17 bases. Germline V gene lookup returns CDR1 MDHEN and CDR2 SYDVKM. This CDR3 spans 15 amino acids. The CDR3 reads CASSPRRPGDYEQYF. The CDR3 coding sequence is TGTGCCAGCAGTCCCCGCAGGCCTGGGGACTACGAGCAGTACTTC.

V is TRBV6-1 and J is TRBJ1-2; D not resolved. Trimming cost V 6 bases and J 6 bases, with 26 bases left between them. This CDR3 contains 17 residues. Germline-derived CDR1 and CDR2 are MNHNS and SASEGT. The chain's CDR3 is CASSPFGMMPAGNGYTF. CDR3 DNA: TGTGCCAGCAGCCCTTTTGGGATGATGCCAGCGGGAAATGGCTACACCTTC.

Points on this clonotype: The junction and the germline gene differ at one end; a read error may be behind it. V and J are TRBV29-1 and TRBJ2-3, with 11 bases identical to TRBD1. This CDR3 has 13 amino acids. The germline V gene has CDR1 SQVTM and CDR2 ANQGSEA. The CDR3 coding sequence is TGCAGCGTAGAAGGGACAGGGGGAGATACGCAGTATTTT. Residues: CSVEGTGGDTQYF.

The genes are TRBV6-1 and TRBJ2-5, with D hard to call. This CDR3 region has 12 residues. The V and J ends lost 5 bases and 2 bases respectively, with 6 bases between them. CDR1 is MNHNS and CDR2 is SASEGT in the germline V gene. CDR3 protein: CASSTDQETQYF. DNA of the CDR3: TGTGCCAGCAGTACCGATCAAGAGACCCAGTACTTC.

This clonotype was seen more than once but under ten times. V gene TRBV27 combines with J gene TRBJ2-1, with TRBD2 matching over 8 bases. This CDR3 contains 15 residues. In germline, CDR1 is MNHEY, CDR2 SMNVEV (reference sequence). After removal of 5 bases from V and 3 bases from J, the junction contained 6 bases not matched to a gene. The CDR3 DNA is TGTGCCAGCAGTCCCGGGACTAGGGTCTACAATGAGCAGTTCTTC. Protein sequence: CASSPGTRVYNEQFF.